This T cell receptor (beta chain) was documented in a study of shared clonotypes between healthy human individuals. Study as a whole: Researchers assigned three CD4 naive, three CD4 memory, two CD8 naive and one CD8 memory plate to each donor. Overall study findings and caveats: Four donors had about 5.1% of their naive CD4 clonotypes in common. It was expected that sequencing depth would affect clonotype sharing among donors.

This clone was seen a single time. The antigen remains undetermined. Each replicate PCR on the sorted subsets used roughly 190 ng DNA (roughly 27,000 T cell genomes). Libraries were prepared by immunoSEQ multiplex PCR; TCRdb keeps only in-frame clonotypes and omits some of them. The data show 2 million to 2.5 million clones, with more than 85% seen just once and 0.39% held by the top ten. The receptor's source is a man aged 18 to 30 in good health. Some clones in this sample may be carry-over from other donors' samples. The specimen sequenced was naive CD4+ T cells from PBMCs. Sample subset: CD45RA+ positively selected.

CDR3 residues: CASSGNGLAGDTQYF. The CDR3 DNA follows: TGCGCCAGCAGCGGGAATGGACTAGCGGGAGATACGCAGTATTTT. This sequence joins TRBV5-1 and TRBJ2-3; TRBD2 agrees at 11 bases. The V gene end was trimmed by 4 bases and the J gene end by 5 bases; junction bases not matched to a gene: 6. The CDR3 consists of 15 residues. Germline assignment: CDR1 SGHRS and CDR2 YFSETQ.